The 28 T cell receptor beta chains below all came from one sample that was sequenced in a study of CD8 T cells in Susac syndrome. A quantity of about 0.45 to 1 ug RNA underwent reverse transcription using random hexamers. In TCRdb, the immunoSEQ multiplex PCR reads were re-called with MiXCR into one record per CDR3 protein. Among roughly 200,000 distinct CDR3 sequences listed, approximately 94% were seen once. The sequenced sample was CD4+ T cells from PBMCs. The receptor source for this set is a human donor with Susac syndrome.

The chain carries TRBV7-6 and TRBJ1-1; D may be TRBD1 (6 bases). The CDR3 contains 14 residues. Trimming stripped 5 bases from V and 5 bases from J, with 15 bases between. Germline CDR1 is SGHVS and CDR2 is FNYEAQ. CDR3 in DNA: TGTGCCAGCAGCCTTCTCAGGGGAGGAACTGAAGCTTTCTTT. This codes for CASSLLRGGTEAFF. Drawing the rest from reference TRBV7-6 and TRBJ1-1, the complete variable domain is GAGVSQSPRYKVTKRGQDVALRCDPISGHVSLYWYRQALGQGPEFLTYFNYEAQQDKSGLPNDRFSAERPEGSISTLTIQRTEQRDSAMYRCASSLLRGGTEAFFGQGTRLTVV.

The V call is TRBV29-1, the J call TRBJ2-1; 9 bases are shared with TRBD2. V dropped 4 bases and J dropped 6; count of bases not matched to a gene: 7. The CDR3 has 14 amino acids. CDR1 is SQVTM, CDR2 ANQGSEA, per germline. CDR3 bases: TGCAGCGTTGCACGCGCGGGGGGGCCCAATGAGCAGTTCTTC. This gives the protein CSVARAGGPNEQFF.

The V gene is TRBV12-3 or TRBV12-4, the J gene TRBJ1-5, with TRBD1 identical over 7 bases. The V segment lost 4 bases and the J segment 6 bases; nucleotides outside the gene matches: 3. The CDR3 length is 13 residues. CDR3 coding DNA: TGTGCCAGCAGTTCCGCAGGGGGTCAGCCCCAGCATTTT. It specifies CASSSAGGQPQHF.

This clonotype is a singleton in its sample. This chain joins TRBV6-6 and TRBJ1-6, with D uncertain. The CDR3 spans 12 residues. Per germline, CDR1 MNHNY and CDR2 SVGAGI (reference sequence). V lost 0 bases and J 12 bases, leaving 6 bases between the germline ends. The CDR3 nucleotides are TGTGCCAGCAGTTACTCGTTGGAACCCCTCCACTTT. It is translated as CASSYSLEPLHF.

This rearrangement joins TRBV4-2 to TRBJ1-2; D perhaps matches TRBD1 (5 bases). This CDR3 contains 18 residues. CDR1 and CDR2 (germline): LGHNA, YNFKEQ. Trimming stripped 1 base from V and 0 bases from J, with 18 bases between. CDR3 amino acids: CASSQVYGAGTSNYGYTF. The CDR3 DNA reads as TGTGCCAGCAGCCAAGTATACGGCGCCGGGACTTCTAACTATGGCTACACCTTC.

The chain uses TRBV20-1 and TRBJ1-2; D unresolved. The V end lost 3 bases, the J end lost 2 bases, and 19 bases lay between the germline ends. This CDR3 is built from 16 residues. Per the germline V gene, CDR1 is DFQATT and CDR2 is SNEGSKA (reference sequence). CDR3 region: CSASGLKTERNYGYTF. Written as DNA, the CDR3 is TGCAGTGCTAGTGGTCTAAAAACAGAGAGAAACTATGGCTACACCTTC.

The V gene is TRBV5-1, the J gene TRBJ2-7; TRBD2 matches at 11 bases. The CDR3 length is 15 residues. V lost 6 bases, J lost 2 bases, and 7 bases stayed unmatched. Per germline, CDR1 SGHRS and CDR2 YFSETQ. The CDR3 nucleotides read TGCGCCAGCATGTTAGGGACTAGCGGTACCTACGAGCAGTACTTC. It encodes CASMLGTSGTYEQYF.

The V gene is TRBV11-2, the J gene TRBJ2-3; 13 bases fit TRBD2. CDR1 and CDR2 (germline): SGHAT, FQNNGV. J lost 6 bases, V lost 5 bases, and 11 bases had no gene match. There are 17 residues in the CDR3. The CDR3 reads CASSHSRLAGGGDTQYF. CDR3 sequence (DNA): TGTGCCAGCAGCCACAGTAGACTAGCGGGGGGCGGCGATACGCAGTATTTT.

The gene calls are TRBV29-1 and TRBJ2-6, with D maybe TRBD2 (5 bases). From germline, CDR1 is SQVTM and CDR2 ANQGSEA. Between the trimmed V and J ends, which lost 4 bases and 2 bases, there was a span of 12 bases. CDR3 size: 15 residues. The chain's CDR3 is CSVGGSGAGANVLTF. The CDR3, as DNA: TGCAGCGTTGGGGGAAGCGGAGCTGGGGCCAACGTCCTGACTTTC.

The rearrangement links TRBV3-1 to TRBJ2-5; TRBD2 matches at 11 bases. V shed 4 bases and J 5 bases; nucleotides not matched to a gene: 12. The CDR3 consists of 17 residues. CDR1 and CDR2 from the germline V gene are LGHDT and YNNKEL (reference sequence). This CDR3 is CASSPTSGDPWGETQYF. In DNA, the CDR3 is TGTGCCAGCAGCCCGACTAGCGGGGACCCCTGGGGGGAGACCCAGTACTTC.

This sequence joins TRBV19 and TRBJ2-5, with 8 bases matching TRBD1. With V trimmed by 5 bases and J by 5 bases, 7 bases remained unmatched. This CDR3 comprises 14 residues. CDR1 and CDR2 from the germline V gene are LNHDA and SQIVND (reference sequence). The CDR3 reads CASSSDRAWETQYF. CDR3 DNA: TGTGCCAGTAGTTCGGACAGGGCCTGGGAGACCCAGTACTTC. Supplemented by reference TRBV19 and TRBJ2-5, the full variable domain reads DGGITQSPKYLFRKEGQNVTLSCEQNLNHDAMYWYRQDPGQGLRLIYYSQIVNDFQKGDIAEGYSVSREKKESFPLTVTSAQKNPTAFYLCASSSDRAWETQYFGPGTRLLVL.

The chain couples TRBV14 to TRBJ1-4; D may be TRBD1 (5 bases). This CDR3 spans 14 amino acids. The V gene lost 1 base and the J gene lost 11 bases, with 14 bases spanning the gap. Germline V lookup: CDR1 SGHDN, CDR2 FVKESK. CDR3 loop: CASSQVNGAGKLFF. The CDR3 region has the DNA TGTGCCAGCAGCCAAGTGAACGGGGCAGGGAAACTGTTTTTT.

The chain recombines TRBV9 with TRBJ2-1; perhaps TRBD2 as D (5 bases). This CDR3 contains 15 residues. Germline-derived CDR1 and CDR2 are SGDLS and YYNGEE. Deletions cut 3 bases from V and 2 bases from J, with 12 bases between. DNA for the CDR3: TGTGCCAGCAGCGGCGGGTTAAGTACCTACAATGAGCAGTTCTTC. Amino acids: CASSGGLSTYNEQFF.

The J gene is TRBJ2-3, the V gene TRBV28, with D perhaps matching TRBD1 or TRBD2 (5 bases each). The CDR3 contains 13 residues. Trimming took off 8 bases at V and 9 bases at J, with 18 bases between the two ends. The germline CDR1 and CDR2 sequences are MDHEN and SYDVKM. The CDR3 bases are TGTGCCAGCGGAGGACAAGTGGGCATCACGCAGTATTTT. Translating gives CASGGQVGITQYF.

CDR3 nucleotide sequence: TGTGCCAGCAGCACAGAGAACACTGAAGCTTTCTTT. Protein product: CASSTENTEAFF. The chain is built from TRBV6-5 and TRBJ1-1, with D uncertain. Germline V CDR1 and CDR2: MNHEY, SVGAGI. Trimming shortened V by 6 bases and J by 1 base, and 6 bases separated the two germline ends. This CDR3 comprises 12 residues.

This clonotype has only one observation. The chain couples TRBV7-6 to TRBJ1-6; tentatively, D is TRBD1 (5 bases). The CDR3 runs 17 residues. V shed 1 base and J shed 6 bases, with 16 bases lying between them. Germline CDR1 reads SGHVS; CDR2 reads FNYEAQ. CDR3 region: CASSLEGRATGNSPLHF. CDR3 bases: TGTGCCAGCAGCTTAGAAGGCAGGGCGACGGGTAATTCACCCCTCCACTTT.

The gene calls are TRBV29-1 and TRBJ1-1; unclear D gene. Between the trimmed V and J ends, which lost 4 bases and 2 bases, there was a span of 8 bases. This CDR3 is built from 12 residues. Germline CDR1 SQVTM, CDR2 ANQGSEA. CDR3 DNA: TGCAGCGTTGGTGAACTTAACACTGAAGCTTTCTTT. Amino acid sequence: CSVGELNTEAFF.

The chain links TRBV9 to TRBJ1-2; TRBD1 is a possible D gene (6 bases). V lost 6 bases to trimming and J lost 0 bases, with 15 bases between them. The CDR3 extends over 15 amino acids. CDR1 SGDLS and CDR2 YYNGEE come from the germline V gene. The CDR3 coding sequence is TGTGCCAGCACCCCGATGGGGGCAGCTAACTATGGCTACACCTTC. Translated, it gives CASTPMGAANYGYTF.

This chain connects TRBV3-1 to TRBJ2-3; the D gene is possibly TRBD2 (5 bases). This CDR3 region has 15 residues. In germline, CDR1 is LGHDT, CDR2 YNNKEL (reference sequence). V was shortened by 2 bases and J by 5 bases, with 14 bases between the two germline ends. The CDR3 nucleotides are TGTGCCAGCAGCCAAATTGTAAGCGGCGAAGATACGCAGTATTTT. Amino acids: CASSQIVSGEDTQYF.

This chain connects TRBV20-1 to TRBJ1-6, with 7 positions matching TRBD1. The CDR3 is made up of 16 amino acids. Germline CDR1 is DFQATT and CDR2 is SNEGSKA (reference sequence). The V gene end was trimmed by 4 bases and the J gene end by 9 bases; junction bases not matched to a gene: 15. The CDR3 loop reads CSATPGDSPESSPLHF. CDR3 nucleotides: TGCAGTGCTACTCCCGGGGACAGTCCTGAGAGTTCACCCCTCCACTTT.

The rearrangement uses TRBV11-1 and TRBJ1-6; a weak D match, TRBD1 (6 bases). The V end was cut by 4 bases, the J end by 10 bases, with 11 bases between. The CDR3 spans 13 residues. Germline V gives CDR1 SGHAT, CDR2 FQDESV (reference sequence). Written as DNA, the CDR3 is TGTGCCAGCAGCTCCAGGACAGAATCACCCCTCCACTTT. Translating it yields CASSSRTESPLHF.

This clonotype was seen only a few times. The chain carries TRBV12-3 or TRBV12-4 and TRBJ1-6, with D possibly being TRBD1 (6 bases). The CDR3 is 15 residues long. Trimming removed 2 bases from V and 7 bases from J, with 12 bases in between. CDR3 residues: CASSLTGQGNSPLHF. The CDR3 nucleotides are TGTGCCAGCAGTTTAACGGGTCAGGGGAATTCACCCCTCCACTTT.

The chain links TRBV6-6 to TRBJ1-2, with D possibly matching TRBD1 (6 bases). CDR3 length: 14 residues. The V end was cut by 5 bases, the J end by 4 bases, with 14 bases between. Germline V lookup: CDR1 MNHNY, CDR2 SVGAGI (reference sequence). The CDR3 coding sequence is TGTGCCAGCAGTAAGGACAGTCCTGGCTATGGCTACACCTTC. Translation gives CASSKDSPGYGYTF.

The V call is TRBV14, the J call TRBJ2-3; D gene ambiguous. The CDR3 has 13 amino acids. The V gene's germline CDR1 is SGHDN and CDR2 FVKESK. Deletions cut 1 base from V and 5 bases from J, with 7 bases between. Here the CDR3 reads CASSQGVRDTQYF. The CDR3, as DNA: TGTGCCAGCAGCCAAGGGGTTAGAGATACGCAGTATTTT.

The chain employs TRBV7-9 and TRBJ2-7, with D uncertain. The CDR3 sequence is 14 residues long. Trimming removed 6 bases from V and 0 bases from J, with 12 bases in between. Germline assignment: CDR1 SEHNR and CDR2 FQNEAQ (reference sequence). In DNA form, the CDR3 reads TGTGCCAGCAGTTCAGATGTGCCCTCCTACGAGCAGTACTTC. Protein sequence: CASSSDVPSYEQYF.

The CDR3 loop is CSVERDSLNYGYTF. The CDR3 DNA reads TGCAGCGTTGAGAGGGACAGCTTAAACTATGGCTACACCTTC. This chain uses TRBV29-1 with TRBJ1-2; TRBD1 aligns across 7 bases. This CDR3 comprises 14 residues. Germline V CDR1 and CDR2: SQVTM, ANQGSEA. J lost 2 bases, V lost 3 bases, and 6 bases had no gene match.

The rearrangement uses TRBV6-1 and TRBJ1-2; D gene unclear. The germline gives CDR1 MNHNS, CDR2 SASEGT. Trimming stripped 5 bases from V and 0 bases from J, with 19 bases between. This CDR3 has 17 residues. CDR3 sequence: CASSPRGGGEANYGYTF. The CDR3 DNA reads TGTGCCAGCAGTCCGCGGGGTGGAGGCGAAGCTAACTATGGCTACACCTTC.

This chain uses TRBV18 with TRBJ2-7; 7 nucleotides line up with TRBD1. The CDR3 covers 15 residues. V lost 3 bases and J lost 0; bases outside the gene matches: 5. CDR1 KGHSH and CDR2 LQKENI come from the germline V gene. The CDR3, as DNA: TGTGCCAGCTCACCGAAGGGGGCCAGCTCCTACGAGCAGTACTTC. It specifies CASSPKGASSYEQYF.